The text below deals with one T cell receptor (beta chain). Antigen specificity is unknown. Germline assignment: CDR1 KGHSH and CDR2 LQKENI. Trimming cost V 3 bases and J 0 bases; bases outside gene matches: 3. The CDR3 is 16 amino acids. This sample stems from a study of graft-versus-host responses after intestinal transplantation. For the study at large: The whole recipient group had anti-thymocyte globulin induction followed by tacrolimus and steroids for about three years. Notes on the study in general: Some GvH clones were seen earlier in gut or blood, suggesting intestinal origin.

Clones were sequenced by immunoSEQ multiplex PCR, and TCRdb holds only the in-frame ones, with some missing. The sample lists around 43,000 clones, 90% to 95% occurring once. This sequence joins TRBV18 and TRBJ2-3, with 10 bases matching TRBD2. Sample: PBMCs, taken 524 days after transplant. The TCR sequence derives from a human patient who received an intestinal transplant, so some T cells may come from the graft donor. The chain's CDR3 is CASSPSSGSSTDTQYF. The CDR3 nucleotides are TGTGCCAGCTCACCTTCTAGCGGGAGTAGCACAGATACGCAGTATTTT. Filled out from reference TRBV18 and TRBJ2-3, the complete variable domain reads NAGVMQNPRHLVRRRGQEARLRCSPMKGHSHVYWYRQLPEEGLKFMVYLQKENIIDESGMPKERFSAEFPKEGPSILRIQQVVRGDSAAYFCASSPSSGSSTDTQYFGPGTRLTVL.